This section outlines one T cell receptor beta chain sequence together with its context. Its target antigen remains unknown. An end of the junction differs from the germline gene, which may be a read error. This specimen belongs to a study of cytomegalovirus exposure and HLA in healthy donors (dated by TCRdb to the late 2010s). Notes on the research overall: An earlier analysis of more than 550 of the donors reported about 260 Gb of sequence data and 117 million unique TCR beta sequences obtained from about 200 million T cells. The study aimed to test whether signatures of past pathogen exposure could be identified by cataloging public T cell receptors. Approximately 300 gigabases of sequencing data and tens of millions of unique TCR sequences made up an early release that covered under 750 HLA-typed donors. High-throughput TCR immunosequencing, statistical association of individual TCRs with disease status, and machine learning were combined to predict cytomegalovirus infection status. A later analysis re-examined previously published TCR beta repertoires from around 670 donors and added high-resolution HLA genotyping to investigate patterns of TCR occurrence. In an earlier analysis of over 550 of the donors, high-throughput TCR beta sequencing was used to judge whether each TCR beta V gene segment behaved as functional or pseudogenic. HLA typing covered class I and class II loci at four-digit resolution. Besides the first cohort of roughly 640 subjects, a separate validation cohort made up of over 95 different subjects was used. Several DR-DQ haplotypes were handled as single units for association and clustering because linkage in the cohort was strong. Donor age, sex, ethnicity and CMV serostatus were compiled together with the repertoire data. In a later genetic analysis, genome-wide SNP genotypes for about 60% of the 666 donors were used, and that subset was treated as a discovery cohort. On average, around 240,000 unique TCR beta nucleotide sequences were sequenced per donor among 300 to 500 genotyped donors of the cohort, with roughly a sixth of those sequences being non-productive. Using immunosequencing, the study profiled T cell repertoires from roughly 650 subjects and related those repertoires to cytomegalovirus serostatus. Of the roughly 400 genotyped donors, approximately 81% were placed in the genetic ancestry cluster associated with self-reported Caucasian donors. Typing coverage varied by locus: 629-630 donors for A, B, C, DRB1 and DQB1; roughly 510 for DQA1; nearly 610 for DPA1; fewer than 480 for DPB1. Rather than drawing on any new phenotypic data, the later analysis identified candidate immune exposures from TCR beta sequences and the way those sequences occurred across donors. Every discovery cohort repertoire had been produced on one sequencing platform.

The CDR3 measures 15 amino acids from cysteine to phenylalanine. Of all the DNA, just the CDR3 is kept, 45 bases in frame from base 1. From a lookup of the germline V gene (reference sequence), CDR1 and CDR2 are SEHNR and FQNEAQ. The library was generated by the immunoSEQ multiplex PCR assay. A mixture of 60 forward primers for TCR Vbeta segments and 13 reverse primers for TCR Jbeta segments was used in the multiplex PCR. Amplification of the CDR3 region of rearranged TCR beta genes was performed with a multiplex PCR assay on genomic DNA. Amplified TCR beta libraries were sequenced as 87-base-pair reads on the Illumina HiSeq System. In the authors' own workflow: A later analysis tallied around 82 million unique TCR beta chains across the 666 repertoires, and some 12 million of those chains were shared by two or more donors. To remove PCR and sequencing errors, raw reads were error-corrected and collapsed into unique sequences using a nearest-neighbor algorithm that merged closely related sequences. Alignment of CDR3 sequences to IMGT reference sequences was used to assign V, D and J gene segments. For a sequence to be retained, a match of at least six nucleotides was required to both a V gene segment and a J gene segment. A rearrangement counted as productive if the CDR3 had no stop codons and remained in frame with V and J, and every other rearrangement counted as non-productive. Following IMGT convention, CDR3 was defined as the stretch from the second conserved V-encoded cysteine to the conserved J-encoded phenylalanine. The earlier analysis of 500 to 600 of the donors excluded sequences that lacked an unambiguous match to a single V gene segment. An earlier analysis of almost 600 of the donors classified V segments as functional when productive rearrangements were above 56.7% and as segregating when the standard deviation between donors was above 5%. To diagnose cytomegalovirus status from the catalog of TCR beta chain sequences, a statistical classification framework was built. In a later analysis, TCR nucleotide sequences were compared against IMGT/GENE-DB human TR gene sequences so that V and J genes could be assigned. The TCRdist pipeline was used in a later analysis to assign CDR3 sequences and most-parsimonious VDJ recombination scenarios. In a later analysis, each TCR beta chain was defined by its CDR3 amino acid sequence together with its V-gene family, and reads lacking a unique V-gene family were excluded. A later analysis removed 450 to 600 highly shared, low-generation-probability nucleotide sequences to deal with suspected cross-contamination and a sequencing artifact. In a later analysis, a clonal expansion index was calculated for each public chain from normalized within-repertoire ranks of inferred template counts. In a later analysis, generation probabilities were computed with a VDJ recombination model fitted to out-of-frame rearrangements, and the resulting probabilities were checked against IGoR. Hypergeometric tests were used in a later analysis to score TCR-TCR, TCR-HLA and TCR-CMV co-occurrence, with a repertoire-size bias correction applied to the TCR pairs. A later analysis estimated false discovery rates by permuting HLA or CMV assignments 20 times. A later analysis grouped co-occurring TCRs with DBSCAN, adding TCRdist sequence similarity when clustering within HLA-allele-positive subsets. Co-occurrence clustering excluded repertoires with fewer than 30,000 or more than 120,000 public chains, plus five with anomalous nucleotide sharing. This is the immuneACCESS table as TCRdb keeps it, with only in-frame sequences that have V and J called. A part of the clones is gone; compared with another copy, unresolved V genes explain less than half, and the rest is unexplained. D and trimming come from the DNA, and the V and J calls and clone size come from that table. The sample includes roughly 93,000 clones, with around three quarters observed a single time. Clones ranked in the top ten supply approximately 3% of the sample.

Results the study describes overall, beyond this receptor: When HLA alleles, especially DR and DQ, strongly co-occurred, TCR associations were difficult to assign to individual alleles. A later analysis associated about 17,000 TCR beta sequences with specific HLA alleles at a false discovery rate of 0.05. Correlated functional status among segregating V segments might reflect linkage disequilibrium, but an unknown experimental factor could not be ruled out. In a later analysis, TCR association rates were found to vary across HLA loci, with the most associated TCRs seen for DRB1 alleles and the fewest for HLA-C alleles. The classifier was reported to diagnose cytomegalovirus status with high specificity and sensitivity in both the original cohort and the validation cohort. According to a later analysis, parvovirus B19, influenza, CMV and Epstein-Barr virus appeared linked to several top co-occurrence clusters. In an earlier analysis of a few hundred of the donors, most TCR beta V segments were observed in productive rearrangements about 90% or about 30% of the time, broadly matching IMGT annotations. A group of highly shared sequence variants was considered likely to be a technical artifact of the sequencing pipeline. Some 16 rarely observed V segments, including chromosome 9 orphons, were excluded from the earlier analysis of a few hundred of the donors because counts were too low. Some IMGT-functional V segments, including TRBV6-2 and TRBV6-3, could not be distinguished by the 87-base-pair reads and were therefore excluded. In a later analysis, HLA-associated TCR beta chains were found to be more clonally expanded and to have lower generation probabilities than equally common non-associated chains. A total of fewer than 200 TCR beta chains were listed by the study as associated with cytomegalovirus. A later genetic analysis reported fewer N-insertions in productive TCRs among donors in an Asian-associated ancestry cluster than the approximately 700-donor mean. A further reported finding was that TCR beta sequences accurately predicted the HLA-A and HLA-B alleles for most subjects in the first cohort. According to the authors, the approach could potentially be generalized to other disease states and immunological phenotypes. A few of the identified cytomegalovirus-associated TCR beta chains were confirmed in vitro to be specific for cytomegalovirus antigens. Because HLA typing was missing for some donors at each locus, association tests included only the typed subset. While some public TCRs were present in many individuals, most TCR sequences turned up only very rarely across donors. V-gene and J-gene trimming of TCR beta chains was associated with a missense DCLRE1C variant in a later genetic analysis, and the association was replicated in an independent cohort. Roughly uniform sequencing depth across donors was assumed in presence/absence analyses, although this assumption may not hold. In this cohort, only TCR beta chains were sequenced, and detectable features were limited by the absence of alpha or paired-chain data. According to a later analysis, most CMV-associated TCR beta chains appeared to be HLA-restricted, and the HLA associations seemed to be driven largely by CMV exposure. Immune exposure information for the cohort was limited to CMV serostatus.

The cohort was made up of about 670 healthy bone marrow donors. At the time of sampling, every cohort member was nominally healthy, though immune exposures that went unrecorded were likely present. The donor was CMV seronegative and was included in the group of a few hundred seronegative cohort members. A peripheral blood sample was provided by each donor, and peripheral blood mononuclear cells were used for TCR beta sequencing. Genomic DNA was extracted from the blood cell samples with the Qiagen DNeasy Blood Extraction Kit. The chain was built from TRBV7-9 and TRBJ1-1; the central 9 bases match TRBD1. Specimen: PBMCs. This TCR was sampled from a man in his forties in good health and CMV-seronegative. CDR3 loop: CASRLTQGANIEAFF. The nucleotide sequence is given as TGTGCCAGCAGGCTAACACAGGGGGCGAACATTGAAGCTTTCTTT.